A selection of T cell receptor beta chains follows, all from one sample in a study of blood T cell repertoires in COVID-19. Repertoires were generated with immunoSEQ multiplex PCR, while TCRdb's copy carries only in-frame clones and drops some. Counted here are some 280,000 clones, around four fifths occurring once; the ten biggest clones make up around 4.2%. The sequencing input was peripheral blood. The receptor set was obtained from a woman aged 50 to 60 with active or convalescent COVID-19. CDR3s include the opening cysteine and the closing phenylalanine or tryptophan. D genes are given only for firm matches. Size tells how often a clone was seen (once, few, many) or the class of an expanded clone, and some rows leave it out.

TRBJ1-1	.	TRBV5-1	.	CASSLVNGGDTEAFF	TGCGCCAGCAGCTTGGTGAACGGAGGGGATACTGAAGCTTTCTTT
TRBJ1-2	.	TRBV6-5	.	CASRRGATGYTF	TGTGCCAGCAGGCGGGGGGCTACGGGCTACACCTTC
TRBJ1-2	.	TRBV3-1/TRBV3-2	TRBD1	CASSPHRTGGAANYGYTF	TGTGCCAGCAGCCCCCACCGGACAGGGGGGGCAGCTAACTATGGCTACACCTTC
TRBJ1-2	.	TRBV5-1	.	CASSLFGGGDGYTF	TGCGCCAGCAGCTTGTTCGGGGGAGGCGATGGCTACACCTTC
TRBJ1-3	.	TRBV30	.	CAWSPPGGLGNTIYF	TGTGCCTGGAGTCCGCCTGGGGGACTTGGAAACACCATATATTTT
TRBJ2-7	.	TRBV19	TRBD1	CASGEQGASYEQYF	TGTGCCAGTGGGGAACAGGGGGCTTCCTACGAGCAGTACTTC
TRBJ2-3	.	TRBV7-6	TRBD2	CASSPLAGEADTQYF	TGTGCCAGCAGCCCCCTAGCGGGAGAAGCAGATACGCAGTATTTT
TRBJ2-1	.	TRBV28	TRBD2	CASSDPGGGRGGSYNEQFF	TGTGCCAGCAGTGACCCGGGGGGTGGAAGGGGAGGATCCTACAATGAGCAGTTCTTC
TRBJ1-4	.	TRBV6-5	.	CASSPGRMNEKLFF	TGTGCCAGCAGTCCAGGTCGGATGAATGAAAAACTGTTTTTT
TRBJ2-1	.	TRBV19	.	CASSMLSGVLFF	TGTGCCAGTAGTATGTTATCCGGGGTCCTGTTCTTC
TRBJ1-1	.	TRBV25-1	.	CASRLDSMNTEAFF	TGTGCCAGCAGGTTGGACAGCATGAACACTGAAGCTTTCTTT
TRBJ1-5	once	TRBV27	.	CASSFLNQPQHF	TGTGCCAGCAGTTTTTTAAATCAGCCCCAGCATTTT
TRBJ1-2	.	TRBV28	.	CASSHDRWGRYGYTF	TGTGCCAGCAGTCATGACAGGTGGGGACGGTATGGCTACACCTTC
TRBJ2-1	.	TRBV7-2	TRBD2	CASSLAGTSHYNEQFF	TGTGCCAGCAGCTTAGCCGGGACTAGCCATTACAATGAGCAGTTCTTC
TRBJ2-2	.	TRBV5-1	.	CASSGEVANTGELFF	TGCGCCAGCAGCGGAGAGGTTGCGAACACCGGGGAGCTGTTTTTT
TRBJ1-2	.	TRBV5-4	TRBD1	CASSAATTGQGGYTF	TGTGCCAGCAGCGCAGCAACGACAGGGCAAGGTGGCTACACCTTC
TRBJ2-7	.	TRBV2	TRBD2	CASSEQAGVYEQYF	TGTGCCAGCAGTGAACAAGCGGGAGTCTACGAGCAGTACTTC
TRBJ2-5	.	TRBV18	TRBD2	CASSPRLAGTKETQYF	TGTGCCAGCTCACCTAGGCTAGCGGGGACCAAAGAGACCCAGTACTTC
TRBJ2-7	once	TRBV5-1	TRBD1	CASSLAIGTGVLHEQYF	TGCGCCAGCAGCTTAGCCATCGGGACAGGGGTCTTGCACGAGCAGTACTTC
TRBJ2-7	.	TRBV5-4	TRBD1	CASSLLATGATYEQYF	TGTGCCAGCAGCCTCCTGGCAACAGGGGCGACCTACGAGCAGTACTTC
TRBJ1-1	.	TRBV29-1	TRBD1	CSGNRGPMDTEAFF	TGCAGCGGCAACAGGGGGCCTATGGACACTGAAGCTTTCTTT
TRBJ1-6	.	TRBV4-1	.	CASSQGARNSPLHF	TGCGCCAGCAGCCAGGGGGCGAGGAATTCACCCCTCCACTTT
TRBJ2-1	once	TRBV11-2	TRBD1	CASRLNPRTGRIYNEQFF	TGTGCCAGCAGGTTGAATCCGCGGACAGGGAGAATCTACAATGAGCAGTTCTTC
TRBJ2-7	.	TRBV6-5	.	CATSRDFTYEQYF	TGTGCCACAAGCCGGGACTTTACCTACGAGCAGTACTTC
TRBJ2-1	.	TRBV4-2	TRBD2	CASSQGPGLAGISNEQFF	TGTGCCAGCAGCCAAGGACCGGGACTAGCGGGAATAAGCAATGAGCAGTTCTTC
TRBJ1-2	.	TRBV28	.	CASSPPFNQGNYGYTF	TGTGCCAGCAGTCCCCCTTTTAATCAGGGCAACTATGGCTACACCTTC
TRBJ1-2	.	TRBV5-1	.	CASSLSTTEGYTF	TGCGCCAGCAGCTTGTCGACAACTGAGGGCTACACCTTC
TRBJ1-1	.	TRBV29-1	.	CSVEEGQGTEAFF	TGCAGCGTTGAAGAGGGGCAGGGCACTGAAGCTTTCTTT